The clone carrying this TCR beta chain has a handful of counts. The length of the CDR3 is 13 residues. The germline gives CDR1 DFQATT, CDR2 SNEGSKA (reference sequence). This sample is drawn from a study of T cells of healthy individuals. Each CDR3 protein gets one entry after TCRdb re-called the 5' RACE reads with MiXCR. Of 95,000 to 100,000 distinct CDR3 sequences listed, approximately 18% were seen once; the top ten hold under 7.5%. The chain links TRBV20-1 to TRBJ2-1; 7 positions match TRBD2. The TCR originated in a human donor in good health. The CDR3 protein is CRLKRDSYNEQFF. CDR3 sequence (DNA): TGCAGACTCAAGCGGGACTCCTACAATGAGCAGTTCTTC.